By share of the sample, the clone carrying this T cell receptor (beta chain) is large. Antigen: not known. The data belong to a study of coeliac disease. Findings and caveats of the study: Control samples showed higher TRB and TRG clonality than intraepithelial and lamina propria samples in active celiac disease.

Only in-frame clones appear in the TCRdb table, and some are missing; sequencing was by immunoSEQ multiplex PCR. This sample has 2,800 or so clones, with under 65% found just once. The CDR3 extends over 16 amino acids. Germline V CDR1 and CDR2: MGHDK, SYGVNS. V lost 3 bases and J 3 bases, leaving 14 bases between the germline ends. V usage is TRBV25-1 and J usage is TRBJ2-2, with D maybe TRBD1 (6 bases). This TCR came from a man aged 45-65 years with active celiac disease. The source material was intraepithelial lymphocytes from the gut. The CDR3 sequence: CASSEWGRLDTGELFF. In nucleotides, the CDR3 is TGTGCCAGCAGTGAGTGGGGGCGTCTGGACACCGGGGAGCTGTTTTTT.